Given below is one TCR beta chain in context. Its antigen is as yet unknown. The length of the CDR3 is 14 residues. Germline-derived CDR1 and CDR2 are SGHTA and FQGNSA. The ends were cut back, 5 bases at V and 4 bases at J, with 12 bases in the middle. This record comes from a study of cytomegalovirus exposure and HLA in healthy donors. Method: immunoSEQ multiplex PCR; TCRdb's copy keeps in-frame clones and lacks some. The sample records 150,000 or so clones, approximately 86% being singletons. Study-wide results and limits: According to reports, the classifier identified cytomegalovirus status with high specificity and sensitivity.

The chain combines TRBV7-2 with TRBJ1-5; a weak D match, TRBD1 (6 bases). This TCR was recovered from a man between 18 and 35 years old in good health and CMV-seropositive. The material sequenced was PBMCs. The CDR3 region is CASSPNRVNQPQHF. DNA of the CDR3: TGTGCCAGCAGCCCAAACAGGGTAAATCAGCCCCAGCATTTT.